This T cell receptor beta chain comes out of a study of blood T cell repertoires in COVID-19. The protocol was immunoSEQ multiplex PCR, while the TCRdb copy is restricted to in-frame clones and leaves out a portion. The sample has about 210,000 clones; 75% to 90% are singletons. This clone was recorded many times. CDR1 is SGHTA and CDR2 is FQGTGA in the germline V gene. The length of the CDR3 is 15 residues. V dropped 1 base and J dropped 6 bases, with 13 bases sitting between them. The sequenced material came from PBMCs or T cells enriched from blood (not recorded which). The clonotype was recovered from a woman aged 30 to 39 who had been exposed to COVID-19. This chain connects TRBV7-3 to TRBJ1-5; weak D call: TRBD1 (6 bases). The DNA for the CDR3 is TGTGCCAGCAGCTTAATGGCAGGGGCGGGTCAGCCCCAGCATTTT. This encodes CASSLMAGAGQPQHF.